Sequencing of this T cell receptor beta chain was carried out in a study of blood T cells in healthy people across ages (dated by TCRdb to 2015 to 2017). With respect to the entire study: In model experiments, roughly one uniquely barcoded TCR beta cDNA molecule per two T cells was captured by template switching. Using deep sequencing normalized with unique cDNA molecular identifiers, the study measured how TCR beta repertoire diversity changes with age. The donors were divided into four age groups: young (average about 16 years), middle-aged (about 40), aged (about 62) and long-lived (roughly 82). To avoid experimental bias, donors of different ages were spread randomly across the sequencing lanes. The study analyzed two additional independent replicas of 1 million unique cDNA reads from the same blood draw for two donors, one aged 18 to 29 and one aged 80 or older.

Overall results and qualifications from the work: Estimates of total diversity based on one million sequenced T cells were considered lower bounds and underestimates. Observed TCR beta diversity correlated strongly with the percentage of naive T cells measured by flow cytometry. Bulk unsorted PBMC profiling prevented conclusive comparison of naive and antigen-experienced compartments. Observed TCR beta diversity per million T cells fell roughly linearly with age, and a significant reduction was already apparent by age about 36. Donor CMV infection status was unknown, potentially confounding age-related changes in expanded clonotypes. Compared with the aged group, more naive CD4+ T cells, fewer expanded clones and increased TCR diversity were shown by the long-lived group, suggesting age selection.

V and J lose 1 base and 5 bases, and a span of 20 bases separates them. The germline V gene encodes CDR1 KGHSH and CDR2 LQKENI. The CDR3 contains 17 residues, cysteine and phenylalanine counted. The CDR3 DNA has 51 bases and is translated from base 1. The library was built by means of 5' RACE. Sequencer: Illumina HiSeq 2500. A second about 6 to 11 cycle PCR used a sample-barcoded 5' primer and a J-beta primer mix. Each TCR beta cDNA molecule received a unique molecular identifier from a template-switch 5' adaptor carrying 12 random nucleotides. Each sample yielded at least 2.5 million CDR3-containing paired-end reads. First-strand cDNA was synthesized from all RNA with the Mint cDNA synthesis kit, primed by a TRBC-specific oligonucleotide. Following uracil-DNA glycosylase treatment, a first 18-cycle PCR with universal primers M1SS and BC2_uni_R was performed on all cDNA. Per the original workflow: For normalization, 1 million high-quality reads were randomly selected from each sample, with every read carrying a distinct molecular identifier. Reads sharing molecular identifiers were discarded rather than binned into consensus sequences. MiTCR, with a Q25 quality threshold and the strictest error-elimination algorithm, was used for CDR3 identification, clonotype clustering and error correction. A nonparametric unseen species model with Euler transformation was used to estimate lower-bound total TCR beta diversity. TCRdb trimmed the raw reads at Q25, called clones with MiXCR and kept productive beta chains. Each CDR3 protein gets just one entry, which takes the most common genes and DNA from the rows behind it. The V and J calls, along with clone size, are taken from TCRdb and not from the paper's own processing. The sample table shows 600,000 or so distinct CDR3 sequences, and around 31% are seen once. In total, the top ten clones hold about a sixth of the sample.

Systemically healthy Caucasian individuals from Russia, 35 to 50 in total and aged about 6 to 100 years, were included as donors. Approximately 9.7 milliliters of peripheral blood were drawn from each donor into EDTA-treated Vacutainer tubes. Ficoll-Paque density-gradient centrifugation was used to isolate PBMCs, with at least 7 million obtained per sample. Total RNA was extracted from PBMCs with Trizol reagent, with at least 6 micrograms obtained per sample. The percentages of naive CD45RAhigh/CD27high T cells were determined by flow cytometry on a PBMC aliquot from every donor. This clonotype was seen at least ten times. The antigen this receptor binds is unknown. Base qualities are not at hand, and no much larger clone is one base apart.

The sequencing sample was made of blood. The receptor was isolated from an elderly woman in good health. The rearranged segments are TRBV18 and TRBJ1-2, with a weak D call of TRBD1 (6 bases match). The nucleotides are TGTGCCAGCTCACCACTGCCTGTCTCGGACAGCGTTTATGGCTACACCTTC. It is translated as CASSPLPVSDSVYGYTF. The full variable domain, completed from the reference TRBV18 and TRBJ1-2 proteins outside the CDR3, reads NAGVMQNPRHLVRRRGQEARLRCSPMKGHSHVYWYRQLPEEGLKFMVYLQKENIIDESGMPKERFSAEFPKEGPSILRIQQVVRGDSAAYFCASSPLPVSDSVYGYTFGSGTRLTVV.